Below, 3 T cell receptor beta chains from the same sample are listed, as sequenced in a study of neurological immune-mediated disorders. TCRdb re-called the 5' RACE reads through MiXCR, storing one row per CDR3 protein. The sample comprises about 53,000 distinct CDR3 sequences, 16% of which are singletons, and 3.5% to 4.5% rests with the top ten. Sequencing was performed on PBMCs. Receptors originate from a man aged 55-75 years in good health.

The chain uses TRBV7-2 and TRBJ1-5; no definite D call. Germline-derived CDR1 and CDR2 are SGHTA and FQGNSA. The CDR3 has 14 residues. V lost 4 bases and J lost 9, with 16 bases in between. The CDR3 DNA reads TGTGCCAGCAGCTACGCCGGTGTGCGCGGGCCCCAGCATTTT. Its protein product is CASSYAGVRGPQHF.

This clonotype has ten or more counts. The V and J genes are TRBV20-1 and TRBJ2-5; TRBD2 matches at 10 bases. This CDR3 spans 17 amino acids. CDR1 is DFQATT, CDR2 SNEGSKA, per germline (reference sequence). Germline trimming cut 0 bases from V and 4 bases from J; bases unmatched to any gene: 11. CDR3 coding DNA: TGCAGTGCTAGAGATCTGCGACTAGCGGGCCTCCGAGAGACCCAGTACTTC. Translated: CSARDLRLAGLRETQYF.

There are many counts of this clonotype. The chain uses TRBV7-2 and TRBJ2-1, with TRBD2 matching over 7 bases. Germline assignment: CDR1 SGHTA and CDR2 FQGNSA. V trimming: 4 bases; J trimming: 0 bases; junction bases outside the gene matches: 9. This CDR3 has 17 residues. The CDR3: CASSSQSGGLSYNEQFF. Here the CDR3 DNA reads TGTGCCAGCAGCTCACAATCGGGGGGACTCTCCTACAATGAGCAGTTCTTC.